The 20 T cell receptor beta chains presented below share a single source sample, sequenced in a study of T cell responses to AZD1222 COVID-19 vaccine. TCRdb's table, derived via immunoSEQ multiplex PCR, lists solely in-frame clones and lacks some. This table holds 150,000 or so clones, roughly nine tenths found once. Source: peripheral blood, taken 28 days after the second AZD1222 dose. All receptors come from an adult who received the AZD1222 COVID-19 vaccine.

The J gene is TRBJ1-3, the V gene TRBV18; 7 positions match TRBD1. V trimming: 4 bases; J trimming: 4 bases; junction bases outside the gene matches: 7. This CDR3 spans 15 amino acids. Germline lookup yields CDR1 KGHSH and CDR2 LQKENI. The CDR3: CASSREQGTGNTIYF. DNA for the CDR3: TGTGCCAGCTCACGGGAACAGGGGACAGGAAACACCATATATTTT.

The chain links TRBV5-1 to TRBJ1-4; D not resolved. Germline CDR1 is SGHRS and CDR2 is YFSETQ. V was shortened by 1 base and J by 8 bases, with 6 bases between the two germline ends. This CDR3 is 12 amino acids long. The CDR3 bases are TGCGCCAGCAGCTTGAAAGGAGAAAAACTGTTTTTT. It yields the protein CASSLKGEKLFF.

This chain links TRBV7-9 with TRBJ2-3; D is undetermined. The V gene lost 8 bases and the J gene lost 6 bases, with 15 bases spanning the gap. The CDR3 runs to 13 residues. Per germline, CDR1 SEHNR and CDR2 FQNEAQ (reference sequence). CDR3 sequence: CASRRGSRDTQYF. The CDR3 DNA reads TGTGCCAGCCGCCGTGGGTCCAGGGATACGCAGTATTTT.

The V gene is TRBV5-6, the J gene TRBJ2-6; TRBD1 is a possible D gene (6 bases). V dropped 1 base and J dropped 2 bases, with 10 bases sitting between them. The CDR3 totals 16 residues. Germline V gene data show CDR1 as SGHDT and CDR2 as YYEEEE. CDR3 loop: CASSLQGGTGANVLTF. In DNA form, the CDR3 reads TGTGCCAGCAGCTTGCAAGGGGGTACTGGGGCCAACGTCCTGACTTTC.

The CDR3 spells CASPRPGGPLRDEQFF. In nucleotides, the CDR3 is TGTGCCAGCCCTAGGCCGGGGGGGCCCCTTAGGGATGAGCAGTTCTTC. The chain has TRBV7-9 and TRBJ2-1; 8 bases agree with TRBD2. Germline lookup yields CDR1 SEHNR and CDR2 FQNEAQ (reference sequence). Germline trimming cut 8 bases from V and 8 bases from J; bases unmatched to any gene: 17. CDR3 length: 16 residues.

The rearrangement joins TRBV7-2 to TRBJ2-1, with a possible D match to TRBD2 (5 bases). Trimming removed 0 bases from V and 6 bases from J, with 18 bases in between. The CDR3 consists of 17 residues. Looked up from germline, CDR1 is SGHTA and CDR2 is FQGNSA. The CDR3 coding sequence is TGTGCCAGCAGCTTAGCGGTGTTTACTAGTCCGAGCAATGAGCAGTTCTTC. It codes for CASSLAVFTSPSNEQFF.

V is TRBV28 and J is TRBJ1-6, with 7 positions matching TRBD1. With 0 bases clipped from V and 8 bases from J, the junction kept 13 bases outside the gene matches. CDR1 MDHEN and CDR2 SYDVKM come from the germline V gene. This CDR3 has 18 amino acids. Written as DNA, the CDR3 is TGTGCCAGCAGTTTATGGGGGGGACAGAGAATGGGGGATTCACCCCTCCACTTT. Protein: CASSLWGGQRMGDSPLHF.

The chain employs TRBV13 and TRBJ2-1, with D perhaps matching TRBD1 or TRBD2 (5 bases each). V lost 3 bases, J lost 3 bases, and 12 bases lay in between. Germline CDR1 is PRHDT and CDR2 is FYEKMQ (reference sequence). The CDR3 loop spans 15 amino acids. Here the CDR3 reads CASSFPGRSYNEQFF. The CDR3 region has the DNA TGTGCCAGCAGCTTCCCGGGACGGAGCTACAATGAGCAGTTCTTC.

This rearrangement joins TRBV28 to TRBJ2-5; TRBD1 aligns across 9 bases. The CDR3 covers 15 residues. Trimming at V came to 7 bases and at J to 5 bases, leaving 11 bases not matched to a gene. Germline loops: CDR1 MDHEN, CDR2 SYDVKM. The CDR3 sequence: CASKGQGEVWETQYF. The DNA for the CDR3 is TGTGCCAGCAAGGGACAGGGTGAGGTCTGGGAGACCCAGTACTTC.

CDR3 nucleotide sequence: TGTGCCAGCAGCTCAGGGGCGCAAGAGACCCAGTACTTC. Its protein product is CASSSGAQETQYF. The chain uses TRBV11-2 and TRBJ2-5; D might be TRBD1 (6 bases). The germline V and J ends were trimmed by 4 bases and 2 bases, with 8 bases remaining between them. Germline CDR1 and CDR2: SGHAT and FQNNGV. The CDR3 is 13 amino acids.

V and J are TRBV5-1 and TRBJ1-1; D might be TRBD1 (6 bases). The CDR3 sequence is 16 residues long. CDR1 and CDR2 (germline): SGHRS, YFSETQ. Between the trimmed V and J ends, which lost 0 bases and 0 bases, there was a span of 12 bases. This CDR3 is CASSLEGGRVNTEAFF. CDR3 DNA: TGCGCCAGCAGCTTGGAGGGGGGCAGGGTGAACACTGAAGCTTTCTTT.

The rearrangement joins TRBV19 to TRBJ1-3; D remains unclear. V lost 6 bases to trimming and J lost 0 bases, with 12 bases between them. CDR1 and CDR2 from the germline V gene are LNHDA and SQIVND (reference sequence). CDR3 length equals 15 residues. The CDR3 loop reads CASSRTGISGNTIYF. The CDR3 nucleotides read TGTGCCAGTAGCCGGACCGGGATCTCTGGAAACACCATATATTTT.

The V call is TRBV28, the J call TRBJ1-2; possibly TRBD1 for D (5 bases). CDR3 length equals 16 residues. The ends were cut back, 6 bases at V and 8 bases at J, with 25 bases in the middle. Germline V gives CDR1 MDHEN, CDR2 SYDVKM. The CDR3 sequence: CASSTLPGPSIEGYTF. The CDR3 DNA reads as TGTGCCAGCAGCACCCTTCCGGGACCCAGCATCGAGGGCTACACCTTC.

This chain connects TRBV7-9 to TRBJ2-7, with D perhaps TRBD1 (5 bases). V lost 3 bases and J lost 2, with 8 bases in between. The germline gives CDR1 SEHNR, CDR2 FQNEAQ (reference sequence). This CDR3 contains 13 residues. The CDR3 loop reads CASSFTGAYEQYF. In DNA, the CDR3 is TGTGCCAGCAGCTTTACAGGAGCCTACGAGCAGTACTTC.

V gene TRBV28 combines with J gene TRBJ2-5; 7 bases are shared with TRBD2. Germline-derived CDR1 and CDR2 are MDHEN and SYDVKM. Unmatched junction bases numbered 11, after V lost 5 bases and J lost 5 bases. The CDR3 contains 15 residues. The CDR3 region is CASSPQTSPQETQYF. The CDR3 coding sequence is TGTGCCAGCAGTCCCCAGACTAGCCCCCAGGAGACCCAGTACTTC.

The chain has TRBV6-2 or TRBV6-3 and TRBJ2-1; 8 bases match TRBD2. The CDR3 runs 15 residues. The V segment lost 6 bases and the J segment 2 bases; nucleotides outside the gene matches: 6. Germline V lookup: CDR1 MNHEY, CDR2 SVGEGT. This CDR3 reads CASSGREATYNEQFF. CDR3 sequence (DNA): TGTGCCAGCAGCGGGCGGGAGGCAACCTACAATGAGCAGTTCTTC.

The rearrangement joins TRBV15 to TRBJ1-5; D is perhaps TRBD1 (5 bases). The CDR3 covers 14 residues. Trimming took off 5 bases at V and 0 bases at J, with 8 bases between the two ends. Germline lookup yields CDR1 LNHNV and CDR2 YYDKDF (reference sequence). The DNA for the CDR3 is TGTGCCACCAGCCCGGGGGATAGCAATCAGCCCCAGCATTTT. As protein: CATSPGDSNQPQHF.

The chain has TRBV6-5 and TRBJ1-3; D gene ambiguous. This CDR3 has 12 amino acids. V was cut by 6 bases and J by 3 bases, with 6 bases left in between. Germline V gives CDR1 MNHEY, CDR2 SVGAGI. CDR3 in DNA: TGTGCCAGCAGGGGGAATGGAAACACCATATATTTT. Translation: CASRGNGNTIYF.

The chain joins TRBV7-2 to TRBJ2-7; weak D call: TRBD2 (6 bases). The V and J ends lost 5 bases and 4 bases respectively, with 21 bases between them. Germline CDR1 SGHTA, CDR2 FQGNSA. The CDR3 runs to 16 residues. CDR3 DNA: TGTGCCAGCAGCCGCACTAGCTACTTGGCCCGATACGAGCAGTACTTC. Protein: CASSRTSYLARYEQYF.

The chain carries TRBV9 and TRBJ2-3; possibly TRBD2 for D (5 bases). The CDR3 extends over 15 amino acids. V was cut by 2 bases and J by 2 bases, with 12 bases left in between. The germline V gene encodes CDR1 SGDLS and CDR2 YYNGEE. The DNA for the CDR3 is TGTGCCAGCAGCGTCGGAGACGGACTCACAGATACGCAGTATTTT. This sequence encodes CASSVGDGLTDTQYF.